The T cell receptor beta chain under discussion was sequenced for a study of CD8 T cells in Susac syndrome. Study-wide context: When their blood was taken, patients with Susac syndrome were therapy-naive, taking corticosteroids, or taking intravenous immunoglobulin alone.

RNA totalling about 0.45 to 1 ug underwent reverse transcription with random hexamers. An immunoSEQ multiplex PCR generated amplified TCR beta CDR3 products spanning 54 Vbeta and 13 Jbeta. TCRdb redid the calling of the immunoSEQ multiplex PCR reads with MiXCR, one entry per CDR3 protein. The sample contains under 200,000 distinct CDR3 sequences, 90% to 95% of which appear only once. CDR1 and CDR2 from the germline V gene are MDHEN and SYDVKM. The CDR3 is 13 amino acids. V was pared by 6 bases and J by 6 bases, with 6 bases of the junction left unmatched. The chain carries TRBV28 and TRBJ2-7, with 9 bases fitting TRBD1. The sequenced material came from CD4+ T cells from PBMCs. This receptor was taken from a human donor with Susac syndrome. In nucleotides, the CDR3 is TGTGCCAGCAGGGGAACAGGGGGCATCGAGCAGTACTTC. Translated: CASRGTGGIEQYF.